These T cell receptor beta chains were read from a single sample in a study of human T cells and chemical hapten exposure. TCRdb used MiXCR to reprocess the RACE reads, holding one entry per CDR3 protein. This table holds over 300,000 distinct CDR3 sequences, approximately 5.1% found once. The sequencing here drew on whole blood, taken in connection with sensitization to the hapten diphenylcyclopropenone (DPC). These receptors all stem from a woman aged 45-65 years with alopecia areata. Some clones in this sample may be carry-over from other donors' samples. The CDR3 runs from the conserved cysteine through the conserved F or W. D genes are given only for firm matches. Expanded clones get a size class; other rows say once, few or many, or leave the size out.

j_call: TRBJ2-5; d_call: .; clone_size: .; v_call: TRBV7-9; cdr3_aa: CASSLRVAVKETQYF; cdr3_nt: TGTGCCAGCAGCTTACGGGTCGCGGTAAAAGAGACCCAGTACTTC
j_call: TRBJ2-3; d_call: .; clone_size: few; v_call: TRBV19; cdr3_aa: CASSIERPTDTQYF; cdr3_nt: TGTGCCAGTAGTATAGAGCGGCCCACAGATACGCAGTATTTT
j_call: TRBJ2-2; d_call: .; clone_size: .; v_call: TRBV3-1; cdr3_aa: CASSQDTTGELFF; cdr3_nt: TGTGCCAGCAGCCAAGATACTACCGGGGAGCTGTTTTTT
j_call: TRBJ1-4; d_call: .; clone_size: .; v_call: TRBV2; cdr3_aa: CASTGQAEKLFF; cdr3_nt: TGTGCCAGCACCGGACAAGCCGAAAAACTGTTTTTT
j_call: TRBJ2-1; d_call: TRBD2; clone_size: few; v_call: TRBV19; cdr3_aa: CASSGRLAGGPGEQFF; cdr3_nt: TGTGCCAGTAGTGGCCGACTAGCGGGGGGGCCTGGTGAGCAGTTCTTC
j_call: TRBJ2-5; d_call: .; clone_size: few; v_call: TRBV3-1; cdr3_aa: CASSPLRGTETQYF; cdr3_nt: TGTGCCAGCAGCCCCCTGCGAGGGACGGAGACCCAGTACTTC
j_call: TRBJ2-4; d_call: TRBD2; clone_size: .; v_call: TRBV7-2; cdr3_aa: CASSSRTSGGVQYF; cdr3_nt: TGTGCCAGCAGCTCCCGGACTAGCGGGGGGGTACAGTACTTC
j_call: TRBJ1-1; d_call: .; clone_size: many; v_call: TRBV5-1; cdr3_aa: CASTQGMNTEAFF; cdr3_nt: TGCGCCAGCACCCAGGGTATGAACACTGAAGCTTTCTTT
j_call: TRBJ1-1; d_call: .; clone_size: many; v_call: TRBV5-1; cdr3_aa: CARGAAGITEAFF; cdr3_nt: TGCGCCCGGGGGGCGGCGGGCATCACTGAAGCTTTCTTT
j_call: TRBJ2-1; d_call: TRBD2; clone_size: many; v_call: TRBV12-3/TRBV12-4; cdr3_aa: CASSLAGGPWNEQFF; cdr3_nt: TGTGCCAGCAGTTTAGCGGGAGGGCCGTGGAATGAGCAGTTCTTC
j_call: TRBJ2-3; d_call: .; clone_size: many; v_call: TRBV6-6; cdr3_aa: CASSTRGGAADTQYF; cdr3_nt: TGTGCCAGCAGTACTAGGGGGGGGGCCGCAGATACGCAGTATTTT
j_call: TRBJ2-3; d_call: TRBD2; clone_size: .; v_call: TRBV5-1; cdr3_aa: CASSILATSGGSTDTQYF; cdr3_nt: TGCGCCAGCAGCATTCTCGCGACTAGCGGGGGTAGCACAGATACGCAGTATTTT
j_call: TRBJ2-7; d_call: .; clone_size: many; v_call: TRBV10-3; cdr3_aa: CAISESLGFSYEQYF; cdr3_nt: TGTGCCATCAGTGAGTCGCTCGGTTTCTCCTACGAGCAGTACTTC
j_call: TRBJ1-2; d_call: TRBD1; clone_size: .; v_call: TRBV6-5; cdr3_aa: CASRFSTGVGYTF; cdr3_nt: TGTGCCAGCCGGTTCAGTACAGGGGTTGGCTACACCTTC
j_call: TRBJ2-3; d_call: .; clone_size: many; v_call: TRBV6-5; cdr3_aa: CASSYAGAGDTQYF; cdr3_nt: TGTGCCAGCAGTTACGCGGGGGCAGGAGATACGCAGTATTTT
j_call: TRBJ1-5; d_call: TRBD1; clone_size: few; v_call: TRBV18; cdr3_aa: CASSRGQGAPYSNQPQHF; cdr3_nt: TGTGCCAGCTCACGAGGACAGGGGGCCCCATATAGCAATCAGCCCCAGCATTTT
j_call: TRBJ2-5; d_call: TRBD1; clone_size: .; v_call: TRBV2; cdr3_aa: CASSRGRMETQYF; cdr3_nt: TGTGCCAGCAGTAGGGGGCGAATGGAGACCCAGTACTTC
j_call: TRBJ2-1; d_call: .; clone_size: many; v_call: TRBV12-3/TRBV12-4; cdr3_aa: CASSFVRTSSINEQFF; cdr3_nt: TGTGCCAGCAGTTTCGTACGGACCTCTTCGATCAATGAGCAGTTCTTC
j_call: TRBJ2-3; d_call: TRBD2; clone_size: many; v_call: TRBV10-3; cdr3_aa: CAISLAGGADTQYF; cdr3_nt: TGTGCCATCAGCCTAGCGGGGGGGGCAGATACGCAGTATTTT
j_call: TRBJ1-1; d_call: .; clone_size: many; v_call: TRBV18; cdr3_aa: CASSPEWALNTEAFF; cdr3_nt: TGTGCCAGCTCACCCGAGTGGGCCTTGAACACTGAAGCTTTCTTT
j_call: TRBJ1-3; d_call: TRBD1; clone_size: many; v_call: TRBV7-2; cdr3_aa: CASSWDSLSGNTIYF; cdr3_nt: TGTGCCAGCAGCTGGGACAGTCTCTCTGGAAACACCATATATTTT
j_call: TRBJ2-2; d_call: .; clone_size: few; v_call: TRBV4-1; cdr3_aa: CASSQRNGGATGELFF; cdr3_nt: TGCGCCAGCAGCCAAAGGAACGGAGGGGCCACCGGGGAGCTGTTTTTT
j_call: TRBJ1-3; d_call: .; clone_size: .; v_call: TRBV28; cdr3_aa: CASSSFRDMISGNTIYF; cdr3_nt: TGTGCCAGCAGCTCCTTCCGGGACATGATTTCTGGAAACACCATATATTTT
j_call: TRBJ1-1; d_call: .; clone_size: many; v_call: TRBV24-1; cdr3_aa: CATRRIMNTEAFF; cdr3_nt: TGTGCCACCAGGAGGATCATGAACACTGAAGCTTTCTTT
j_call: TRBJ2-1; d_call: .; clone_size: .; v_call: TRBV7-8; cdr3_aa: CASSLGGMGDEQFF; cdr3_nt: TGTGCCAGCAGCTTAGGAGGAATGGGCGATGAGCAGTTCTTC
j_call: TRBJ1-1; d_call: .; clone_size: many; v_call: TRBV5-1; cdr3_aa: CASSPLQGGAEAFF; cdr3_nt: TGCGCCAGCAGCCCCCTTCAGGGTGGAGCTGAAGCTTTCTTT
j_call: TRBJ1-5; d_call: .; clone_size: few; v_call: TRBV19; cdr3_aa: CASSIQGREEGNQPQHF; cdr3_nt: TGTGCCAGTAGTATCCAGGGGAGGGAAGAGGGCAATCAGCCCCAGCATTTT
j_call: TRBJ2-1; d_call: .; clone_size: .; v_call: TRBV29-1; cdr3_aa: CSVGRGQEQFF; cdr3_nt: TGCAGCGTTGGGAGGGGTCAGGAGCAGTTCTTC
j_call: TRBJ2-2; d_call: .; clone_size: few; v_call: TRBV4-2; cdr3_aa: CASSQEMGHNTGELFF; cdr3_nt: TGTGCCAGCAGCCAAGAAATGGGACATAATACCGGGGAGCTGTTTTTT
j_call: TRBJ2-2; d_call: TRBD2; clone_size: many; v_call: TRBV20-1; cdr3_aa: CSARSGTSYTGELFF; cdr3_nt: TGCAGTGCTAGATCCGGGACTAGTTACACCGGGGAGCTGTTTTTT
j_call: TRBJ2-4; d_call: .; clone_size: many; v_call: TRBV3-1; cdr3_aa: CASSPPLATLAKNIQYF; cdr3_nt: TGTGCCAGCAGCCCTCCTCTAGCTACCCTAGCCAAAAACATTCAGTACTTC
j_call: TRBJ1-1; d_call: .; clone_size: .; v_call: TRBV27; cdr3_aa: CASRPGEGTEAFF; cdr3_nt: TGTGCCAGCAGGCCAGGGGAGGGAACTGAAGCTTTCTTT
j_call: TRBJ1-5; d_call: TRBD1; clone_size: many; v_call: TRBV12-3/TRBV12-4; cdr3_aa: CASSPGQGGRPQHF; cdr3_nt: TGTGCCAGCAGTCCAGGACAGGGGGGTAGGCCCCAGCATTTT
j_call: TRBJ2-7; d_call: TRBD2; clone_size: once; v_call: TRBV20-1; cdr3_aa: CSANRASGSYEQYF; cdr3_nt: TGCAGTGCCAATCGGGCTAGCGGGAGCTACGAGCAGTACTTC
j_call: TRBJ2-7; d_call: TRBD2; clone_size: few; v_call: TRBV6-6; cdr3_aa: CASGLAGGGEQYF; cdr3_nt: TGTGCCAGCGGACTAGCGGGGGGAGGCGAGCAGTACTTC
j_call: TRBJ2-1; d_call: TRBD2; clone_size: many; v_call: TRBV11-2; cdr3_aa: CASSLGLAENNEQFF; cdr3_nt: TGTGCCAGCAGCTTAGGACTAGCGGAGAACAATGAGCAGTTCTTC
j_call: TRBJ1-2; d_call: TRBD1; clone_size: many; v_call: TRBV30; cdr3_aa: CASDRVGGYTF; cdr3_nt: TGTGCCTCCGACAGGGTTGGCGGCTACACCTTC
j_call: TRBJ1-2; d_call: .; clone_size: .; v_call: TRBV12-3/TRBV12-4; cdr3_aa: CASRLTGRAGHYYGYTF; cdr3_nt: TGTGCCAGCAGGTTGACGGGTCGGGCAGGACACTACTATGGCTACACCTTC
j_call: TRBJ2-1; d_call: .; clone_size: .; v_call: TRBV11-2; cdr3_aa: CASSRVSYNEQFF; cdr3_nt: TGTGCCAGCAGCCGGGTCTCCTACAATGAGCAGTTCTTC
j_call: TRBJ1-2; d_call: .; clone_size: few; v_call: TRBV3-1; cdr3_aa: CASSQLEAAGYTF; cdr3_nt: TGTGCCAGCAGCCAATTGGAGGCTGCTGGCTACACCTTC
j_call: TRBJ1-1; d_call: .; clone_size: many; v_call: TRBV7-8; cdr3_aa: CASSLAEVRSTAFF; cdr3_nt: TGTGCCAGCAGCTTAGCGGAGGTCCGTTCGACGGCTTTCTTT
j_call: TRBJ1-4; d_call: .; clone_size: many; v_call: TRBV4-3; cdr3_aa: CASSQSRETNEKLFF; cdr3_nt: TGCGCCAGCAGCCAGTCCAGGGAAACTAATGAAAAACTGTTTTTT
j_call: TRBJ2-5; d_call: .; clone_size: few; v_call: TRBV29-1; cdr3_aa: CSVEAGVWYETQYF; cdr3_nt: TGCAGCGTTGAAGCGGGGGTTTGGTATGAGACCCAGTACTTC
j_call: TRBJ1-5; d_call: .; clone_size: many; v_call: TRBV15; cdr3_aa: CATSPGFSNQPQHF; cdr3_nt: TGTGCCACCAGCCCAGGGTTTAGCAATCAGCCCCAGCATTTT
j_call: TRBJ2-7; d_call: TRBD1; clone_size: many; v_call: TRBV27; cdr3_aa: CASRDLDRVYEQYF; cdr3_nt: TGTGCCAGCAGAGATCTCGACAGGGTTTACGAGCAGTACTTC
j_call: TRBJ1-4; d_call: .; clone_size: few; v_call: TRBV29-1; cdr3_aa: CSVGIRGDGEKLFF; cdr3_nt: TGCAGCGTTGGAATTCGAGGGGATGGTGAAAAACTGTTTTTT
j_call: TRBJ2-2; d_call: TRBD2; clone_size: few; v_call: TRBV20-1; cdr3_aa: CSATRLASNTGELFF; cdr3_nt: TGCAGTGCTACCAGACTAGCATCGAACACCGGGGAGCTGTTTTTT
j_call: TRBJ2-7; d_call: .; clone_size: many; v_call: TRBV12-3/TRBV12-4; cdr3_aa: CASSFASPYEQYF; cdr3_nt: TGTGCCAGCAGTTTCGCTAGCCCCTACGAGCAGTACTTC
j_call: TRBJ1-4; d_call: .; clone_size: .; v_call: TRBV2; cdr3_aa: CASRVQTVPGEKLFF; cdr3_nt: TGTGCCAGCAGAGTACAGACAGTTCCCGGTGAAAAACTGTTTTTT
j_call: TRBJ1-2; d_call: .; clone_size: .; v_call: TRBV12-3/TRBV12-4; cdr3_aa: CASSPLGFLTNYGYTF; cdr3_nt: TGTGCCAGCAGTCCCTTGGGGTTCCTTACTAACTATGGCTACACCTTC
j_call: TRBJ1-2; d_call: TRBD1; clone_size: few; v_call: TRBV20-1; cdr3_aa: CSARVTGGAAQRIFNTF; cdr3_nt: TGCAGTGCTAGAGTAACAGGGGGTGCCGCCCAACGCATCTTTAACACCTTC
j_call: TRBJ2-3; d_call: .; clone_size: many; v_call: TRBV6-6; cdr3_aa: CASSYLDTQYF; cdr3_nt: TGTGCCAGCAGTTACCTGGATACGCAGTATTTT
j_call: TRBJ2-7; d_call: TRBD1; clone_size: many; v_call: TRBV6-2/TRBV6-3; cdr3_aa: CASSSPWTGSSYEQYF; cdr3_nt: TGTGCCAGCAGCTCCCCCTGGACAGGGAGCTCCTACGAGCAGTACTTC
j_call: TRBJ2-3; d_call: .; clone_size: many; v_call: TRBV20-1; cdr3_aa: CSASYTDTQYF; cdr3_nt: TGCAGTGCTAGCTACACAGATACGCAGTATTTT
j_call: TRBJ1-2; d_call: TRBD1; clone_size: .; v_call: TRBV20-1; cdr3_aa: CSAGQGMERGYTF; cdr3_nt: TGCAGTGCTGGACAGGGGATGGAACGCGGCTACACCTTC
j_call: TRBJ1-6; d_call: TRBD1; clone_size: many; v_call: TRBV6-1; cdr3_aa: CASSSTTGVSSPLHF; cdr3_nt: TGTGCCAGCAGTTCAACCACAGGGGTGAGTTCACCCCTCCACTTT
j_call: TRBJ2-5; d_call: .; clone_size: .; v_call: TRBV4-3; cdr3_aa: CASSQGVQGWETQYF; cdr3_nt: TGCGCCAGCAGCCAAGGGGTTCAAGGATGGGAGACCCAGTACTTC
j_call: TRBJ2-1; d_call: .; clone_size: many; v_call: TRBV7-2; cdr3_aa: CASSLQTSAYNEQFF; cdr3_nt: TGTGCCAGCAGCCTCCAGACCAGTGCCTACAATGAGCAGTTCTTC